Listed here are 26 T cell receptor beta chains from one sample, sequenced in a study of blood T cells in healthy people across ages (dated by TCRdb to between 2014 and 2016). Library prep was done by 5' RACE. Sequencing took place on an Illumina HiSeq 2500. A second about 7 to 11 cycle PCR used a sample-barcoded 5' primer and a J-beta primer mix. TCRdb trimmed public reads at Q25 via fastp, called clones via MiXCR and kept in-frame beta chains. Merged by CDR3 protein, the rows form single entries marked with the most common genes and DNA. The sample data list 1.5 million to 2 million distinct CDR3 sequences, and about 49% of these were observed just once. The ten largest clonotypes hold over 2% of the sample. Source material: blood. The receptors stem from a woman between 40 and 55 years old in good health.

The CDR3: CASSQDWAGTNTGELFF. CDR3 DNA sequence: TGTGCCAGCAGCCAAGATTGGGCGGGGACGAACACCGGGGAGCTGTTTTTT. The chain uses TRBV4-2 and TRBJ2-2, with D possibly TRBD2 on 6 matching bases. V lost 0 bases to trimming and J lost 0 bases, with 11 bases between them. The CDR3 spans 17 residues. CDR1 is LGHNA, CDR2 YNFKEQ, per germline.

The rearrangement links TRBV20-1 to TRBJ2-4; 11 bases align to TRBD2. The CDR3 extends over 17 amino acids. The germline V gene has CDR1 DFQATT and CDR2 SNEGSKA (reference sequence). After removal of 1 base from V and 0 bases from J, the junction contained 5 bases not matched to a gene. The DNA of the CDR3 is TGCAGTGCTAGAGCGACTAGCGGGAATCTAGCCAAAAACATTCAGTACTTC. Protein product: CSARATSGNLAKNIQYF.

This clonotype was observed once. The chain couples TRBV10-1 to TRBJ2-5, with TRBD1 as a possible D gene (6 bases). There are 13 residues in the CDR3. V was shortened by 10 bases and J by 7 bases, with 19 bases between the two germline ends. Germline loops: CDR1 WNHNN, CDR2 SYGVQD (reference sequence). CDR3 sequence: CATAVDQGGTQYF. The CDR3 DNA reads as TGCGCCACCGCTGTGGACCAAGGGGGGACCCAGTACTTC.

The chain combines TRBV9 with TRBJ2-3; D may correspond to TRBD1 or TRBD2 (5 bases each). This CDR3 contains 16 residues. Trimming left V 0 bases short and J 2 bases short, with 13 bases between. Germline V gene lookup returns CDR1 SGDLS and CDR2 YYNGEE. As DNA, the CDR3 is TGTGCCAGCAGCGTAGACACGGGGCGAAACACAGATACGCAGTATTTT. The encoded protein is CASSVDTGRNTDTQYF.

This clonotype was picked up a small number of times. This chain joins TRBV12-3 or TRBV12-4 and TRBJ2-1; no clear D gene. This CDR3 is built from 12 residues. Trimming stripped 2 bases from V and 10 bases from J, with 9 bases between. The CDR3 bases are TGTGCCAGCAGTTTAATCTTCGCAGAGCAGTTCTTC. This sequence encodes CASSLIFAEQFF.

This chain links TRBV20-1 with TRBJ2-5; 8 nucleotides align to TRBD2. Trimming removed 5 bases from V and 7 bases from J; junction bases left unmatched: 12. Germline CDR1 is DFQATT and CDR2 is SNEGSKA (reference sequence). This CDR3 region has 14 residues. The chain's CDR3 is CSAFSGGQTGTQYF. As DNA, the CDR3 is TGCAGTGCTTTCAGCGGGGGCCAAACCGGGACCCAGTACTTC.

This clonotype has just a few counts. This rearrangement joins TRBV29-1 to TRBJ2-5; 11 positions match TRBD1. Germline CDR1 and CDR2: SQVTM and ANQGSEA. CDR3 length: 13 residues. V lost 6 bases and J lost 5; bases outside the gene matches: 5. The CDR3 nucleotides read TGCAGCGTGGGACAGGGGGTTAGGGAGACCCAGTACTTC. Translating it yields CSVGQGVRETQYF.

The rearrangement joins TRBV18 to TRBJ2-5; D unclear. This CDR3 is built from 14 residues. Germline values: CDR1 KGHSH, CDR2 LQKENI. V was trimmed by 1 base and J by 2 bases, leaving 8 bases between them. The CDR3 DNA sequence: TGTGCCAGCTCACCACGAATTGGTCAAGAGACCCAGTACTTC. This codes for CASSPRIGQETQYF.

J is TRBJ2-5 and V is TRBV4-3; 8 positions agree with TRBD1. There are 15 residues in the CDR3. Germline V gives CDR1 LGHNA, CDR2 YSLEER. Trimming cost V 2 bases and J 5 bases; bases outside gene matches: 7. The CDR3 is CASSQTRDRRETQYF. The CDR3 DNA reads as TGCGCCAGCAGCCAAACCCGGGACAGGAGGGAGACCCAGTACTTC.

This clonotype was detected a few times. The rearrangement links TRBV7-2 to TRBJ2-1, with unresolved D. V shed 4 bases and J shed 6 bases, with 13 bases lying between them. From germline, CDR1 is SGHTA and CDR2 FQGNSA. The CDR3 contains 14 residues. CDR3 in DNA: TGTGCCAGCAGCTCCCCCCGGAACCCCAATGAGCAGTTCTTC. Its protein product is CASSSPRNPNEQFF.

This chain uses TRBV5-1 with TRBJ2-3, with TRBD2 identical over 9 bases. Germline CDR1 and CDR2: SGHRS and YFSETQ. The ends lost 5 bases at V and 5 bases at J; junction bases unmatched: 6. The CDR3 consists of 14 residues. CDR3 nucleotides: TGCGCCAGCAGGGGCGGGGGGGCCGGAGATACGCAGTATTTT. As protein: CASRGGGAGDTQYF.

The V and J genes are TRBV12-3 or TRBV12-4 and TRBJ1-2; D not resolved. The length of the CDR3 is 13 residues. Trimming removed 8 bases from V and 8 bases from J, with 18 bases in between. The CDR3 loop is CASFWEGGPGYTF. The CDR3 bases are TGTGCCAGCTTCTGGGAGGGAGGGCCCGGCTACACCTTC.

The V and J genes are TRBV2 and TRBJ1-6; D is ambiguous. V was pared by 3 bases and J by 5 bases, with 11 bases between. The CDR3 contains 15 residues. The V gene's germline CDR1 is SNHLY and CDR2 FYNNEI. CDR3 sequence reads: CASSERAANNSPLHF. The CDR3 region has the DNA TGTGCCAGCAGTGAGAGGGCTGCGAATAATTCACCCCTCCACTTT.

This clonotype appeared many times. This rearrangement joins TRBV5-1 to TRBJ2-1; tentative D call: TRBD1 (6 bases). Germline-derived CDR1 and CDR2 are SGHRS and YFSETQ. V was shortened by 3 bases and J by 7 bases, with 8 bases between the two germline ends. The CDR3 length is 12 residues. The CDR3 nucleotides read TGCGCCAGCAGCTCACAGGGAAATGAGCAGTTCTTC. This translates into CASSSQGNEQFF.

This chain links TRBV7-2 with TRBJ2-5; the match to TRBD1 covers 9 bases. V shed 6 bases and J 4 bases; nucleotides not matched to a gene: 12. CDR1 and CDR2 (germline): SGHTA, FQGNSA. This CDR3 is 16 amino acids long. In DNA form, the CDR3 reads TGTGCCAGCAGTCGTGTGGACAGGGGAATACGAGAGACCCAGTACTTC. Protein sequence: CASSRVDRGIRETQYF.

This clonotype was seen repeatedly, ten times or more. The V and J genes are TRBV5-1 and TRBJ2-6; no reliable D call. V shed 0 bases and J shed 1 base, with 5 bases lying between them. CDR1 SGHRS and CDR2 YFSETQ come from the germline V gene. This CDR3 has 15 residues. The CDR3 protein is CASSLVESGANVLTF. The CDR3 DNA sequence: TGCGCCAGCAGCTTGGTAGAGTCTGGGGCCAACGTCCTGACTTTC.

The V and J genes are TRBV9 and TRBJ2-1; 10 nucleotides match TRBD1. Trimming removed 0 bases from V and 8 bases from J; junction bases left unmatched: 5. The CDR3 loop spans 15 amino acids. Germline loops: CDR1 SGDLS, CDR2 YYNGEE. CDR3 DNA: TGTGCCAGCAGCGTAGAAGAGACAGGGGGCCATGAGCAGTTCTTC. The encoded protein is CASSVEETGGHEQFF. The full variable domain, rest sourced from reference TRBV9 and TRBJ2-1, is DSGVTQTPKHLITATGQRVTLRCSPRSGDLSVYWYQQSLDQGLQFLIQYYNGEERAKGNILERFSAQQFPDLHSELNLSSLELGDSALYFCASSVEETGGHEQFFGPGTRLTVL.

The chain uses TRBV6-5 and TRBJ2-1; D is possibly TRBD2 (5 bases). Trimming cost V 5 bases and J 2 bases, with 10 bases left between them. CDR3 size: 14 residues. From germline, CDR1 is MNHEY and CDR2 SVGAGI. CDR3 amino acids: CASSDYSAYNEQFF. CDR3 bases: TGTGCCAGCAGTGACTACTCGGCCTACAATGAGCAGTTCTTC.

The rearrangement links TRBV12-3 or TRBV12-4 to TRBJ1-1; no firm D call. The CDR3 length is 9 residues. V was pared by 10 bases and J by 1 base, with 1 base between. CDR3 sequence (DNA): TGTGCCAAGAACACTGAAGCTTTCTTT. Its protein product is CAKNTEAFF.

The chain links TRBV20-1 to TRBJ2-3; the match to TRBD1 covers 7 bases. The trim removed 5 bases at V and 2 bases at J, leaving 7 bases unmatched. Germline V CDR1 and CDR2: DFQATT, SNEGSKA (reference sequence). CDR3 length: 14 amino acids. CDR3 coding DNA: TGCAGTGCTGGAAGACAGGGACCCACAGATACGCAGTATTTT. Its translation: CSAGRQGPTDTQYF.

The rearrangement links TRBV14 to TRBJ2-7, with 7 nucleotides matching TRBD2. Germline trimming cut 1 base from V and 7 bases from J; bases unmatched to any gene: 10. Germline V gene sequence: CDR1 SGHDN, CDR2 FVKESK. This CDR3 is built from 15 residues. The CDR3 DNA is TGTGCCAGCAGCCAAGGGGCGGGAGTTTGGAGGGAGCAGTACTTC. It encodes CASSQGAGVWREQYF. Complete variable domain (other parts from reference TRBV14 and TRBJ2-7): EAGVTQFPSHSVIEKGQTVTLRCDPISGHDNLYWYRRVMGKEIKFLLHFVKESKQDESGMPNNRFLAERTGGTYSTLKVQPAELEDSGVYFCASSQGAGVWREQYFGPGTRLTVT.

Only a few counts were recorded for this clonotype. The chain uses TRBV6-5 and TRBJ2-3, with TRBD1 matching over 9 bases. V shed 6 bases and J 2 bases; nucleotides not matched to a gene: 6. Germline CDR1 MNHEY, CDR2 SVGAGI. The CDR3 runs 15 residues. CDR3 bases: TGTGCCAGCAGAGCGGGACAGGGTTACACAGATACGCAGTATTTT. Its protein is CASRAGQGYTDTQYF.

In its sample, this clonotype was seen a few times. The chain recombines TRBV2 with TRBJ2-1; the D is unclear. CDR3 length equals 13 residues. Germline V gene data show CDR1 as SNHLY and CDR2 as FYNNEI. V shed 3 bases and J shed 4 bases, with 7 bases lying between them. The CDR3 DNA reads TGTGCCAGCAGTGACAACGAATACAATGAGCAGTTCTTC. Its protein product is CASSDNEYNEQFF.

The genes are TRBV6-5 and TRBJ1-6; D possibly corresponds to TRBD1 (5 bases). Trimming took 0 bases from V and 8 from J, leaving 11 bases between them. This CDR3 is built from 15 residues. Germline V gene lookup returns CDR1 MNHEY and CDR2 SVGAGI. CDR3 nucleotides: TGTGCCAGCAGTTACTCGGCGGGGGACGATTCACCCCTCCACTTT. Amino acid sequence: CASSYSAGDDSPLHF.

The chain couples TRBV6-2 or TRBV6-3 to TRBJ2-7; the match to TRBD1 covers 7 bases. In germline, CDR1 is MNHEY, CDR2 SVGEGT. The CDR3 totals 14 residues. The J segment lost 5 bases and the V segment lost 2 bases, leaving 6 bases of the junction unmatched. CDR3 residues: CASSYTYRGNEQYF. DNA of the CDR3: TGTGCCAGCAGTTACACCTACAGGGGTAACGAGCAGTACTTC.

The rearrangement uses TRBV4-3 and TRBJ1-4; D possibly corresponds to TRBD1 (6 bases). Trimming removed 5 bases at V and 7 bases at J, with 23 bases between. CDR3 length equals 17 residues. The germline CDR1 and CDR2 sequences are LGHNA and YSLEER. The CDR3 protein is CASSFSRRDIGGEKLFF. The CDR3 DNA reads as TGCGCCAGCAGCTTTTCCCGCCGGGACATTGGGGGTGAAAAACTGTTTTTT.